This T cell receptor (beta chain) derives from a study of CD8 T cells in ankylosing spondylitis. Study-level results: Clones tied to disease were said to be significantly enriched in matched ankylosing spondylitis synovial fluid. A CD8+ phenotype characterized the disease-linked clones, which were relatively rare in peripheral blood. In synovial fluid and blood from reactive arthritis, some motif variants were previously reported. It appeared that ankylosing spondylitis blood was characterized by a TCR beta motif of several highly homologous variants.

The CDR3 loop spans 12 amino acids. The germline gives CDR1 SQVTM, CDR2 ANQGSEA. With 3 bases removed from V and 7 bases from J, the gap between germline ends came to 10 bases. Quantitative 5'-RACE with molecular barcodes was used to make the TCR beta libraries. Each CDR3 protein gets one entry after TCRdb re-called the 5' RACE reads with MiXCR. The sample consists of approximately 550,000 distinct CDR3 sequences, roughly 13% of them appearing once. With respect to this clonotype: The antigen is unknown.

The chain has TRBV29-1 and TRBJ2-1; weak D call: TRBD1 (5 bases). This TCR derives from a male donor with ankylosing spondylitis. The sample taken for sequencing was blood, either unsorted or a sorted T cell fraction (not recorded which). CDR3 DNA sequence: TGCAGCGTTGACTGGGGCGCGAATGAGCAGTTCTTC. Amino acids: CSVDWGANEQFF.